This paragraph covers one T cell receptor beta chain sequence. TCRdb's table, derived via immunoSEQ multiplex PCR, lists solely in-frame clones and lacks some. The sample has about 76,000 clones, roughly 79% seen once. The entry originates in a study of radiotherapy plus CTLA-4 blockade in lung cancer. This sample comprised peripheral blood, obtained from a patient treated with radiotherapy plus ipilimumab. The TCR was taken from a human donor with non-small cell lung cancer whose response to radiotherapy plus ipilimumab could not be evaluated. Some clones in this sample may be carry-over from other donors' samples.

CDR3 loop: CASGLSPIGPTGSGQPQHF. The CDR3 nucleotides are TGTGCTAGTGGTTTATCCCCAATTGGTCCCACAGGGTCGGGTCAGCCCCAGCATTTT. The chain employs TRBV12-5 and TRBJ1-5; maybe TRBD1 (6 bases). V lost 3 bases to trimming and J lost 6 bases, with 27 bases between them. The germline gives CDR1 LGHNT, CDR2 FRNRAP. The CDR3 covers 19 residues.